The clone carrying this T cell receptor beta chain was seen many times. This specimen belongs to a study of spatial heterogeneity in lung cancer. TCRdb recomputed calls from the 5' RACE reads with MiXCR, one row per CDR3 protein. Of around 32,000 distinct CDR3 sequences listed, 10% are singletons. The time point was: blood at routine non-recurrence follow-up after resection. The CDR3 spans 13 residues. From germline, CDR1 is WSHSY and CDR2 SAAADI. The junction had 11 bases not matched to a gene; V was cut back by 11 bases and J by 7 bases. The starting material was PBMCs, obtained at follow-up. This chain connects TRBV10-2 to TRBJ2-1, with TRBD1 matching over 7 bases. The clonotype comes from a female donor with early-stage non-small cell lung cancer. CDR3 in amino acids: CALGDSLRNEQFF. As DNA, the CDR3 is TGCGCCCTAGGGGACAGCCTGAGGAATGAGCAGTTCTTC.